These 32 T cell receptor beta chains originate from one sample sequenced in a study of CD8+CD57+ T cells in acquired aplastic anemia. Using genomic DNA as the template, TCR beta VDJ and CDR3 profiling was carried out. TCRdb re-called the reads through MiXCR, storing one row per CDR3 protein. This table holds roughly 420,000 distinct CDR3 sequences, around 68% found once. The source material was sorted CD4+, CD8+, or CD8+CD57+ T cells (not recorded which) from PBMCs. The receptors were sampled from a human donor in good health, serving as a control.

This clonotype turned up a few times. A single base separates this from a much larger clone, so it may be a read error. The rearrangement joins TRBV5-1 to TRBJ1-6; TRBD1 matches at 7 bases. CDR3 size: 15 residues. Germline trimming cut 4 bases from V and 9 bases from J; bases unmatched to any gene: 10. Germline CDR1 is SGHRS and CDR2 is YFSETQ. The CDR3 reads CASSATGLNSSPLHF. DNA for the CDR3: TGCGCCAGCAGCGCGACAGGGCTTAATAGTTCACCCCTCCACTTT.

Details on this clonotype: Possible read error: a much larger clone is one base away. The chain combines TRBV9 with TRBJ1-5; no clear D gene. The ends were cut back, 4 bases at V and 0 bases at J, with 17 bases in the middle. The CDR3 length is 17 residues. CDR1 is SGDLS and CDR2 is YYNGEE in the germline V gene. The DNA of the CDR3 is TGTGCCAGCAGCCAAGCTGGTGGGAGGAATAGCAATCAGCCCCAGCATTTT. As protein: CASSQAGGRNSNQPQHF.

The chain joins TRBV10-3 to TRBJ2-2, with D possibly TRBD2 on 6 matching bases. Germline CDR1 ENHRY, CDR2 SYGVKD. The V end lost 7 bases, the J end lost 4 bases, and 13 bases lay between the germline ends. The CDR3 loop spans 14 amino acids. CDR3 nucleotides: TGTGCCATCAACGGAGGGGTGGGCACCGGGGAGCTGTTTTTT. Its protein is CAINGGVGTGELFF.

This clonotype was found many times. The CDR3 protein is CATSREQYSGNTIYF. The CDR3, as DNA: TGTGCCACCAGCAGAGAGCAGTACTCTGGAAACACCATATATTTT. This chain uses TRBV15 with TRBJ1-3; D uncertain. The germline V gene has CDR1 LNHNV and CDR2 YYDKDF (reference sequence). Trimming took off 0 bases at V and 0 bases at J, with 6 bases between the two ends. This CDR3 spans 15 amino acids. Together with reference TRBV15 and TRBJ1-3, the CDR3 gives the full variable domain: DAMVIQNPRYQVTQFGKPVTLSCSQTLNHNVMYWYQQKSSQAPKLLFHYYDKDFNNEADTPDNFQSRRPNTSFCFLDIRSPGLGDTAMYLCATSREQYSGNTIYFGEGSWLTVV.

On this clonotype itself: The CDR3 end shows no conserved phenylalanine or tryptophan, and so a read error is likely. The DNA is omitted, as the CDR3 cannot be located on it reliably, and the CDR3 follows TCRdb's listing. The V and J genes are TRBV7-2 and TRBJ2-7; no DNA check was done on the table's D call, TRBD1. The CDR3 adds up to 13 amino acids, both ends counted. Germline CDR1 reads SGHTA; CDR2 reads FQGNSA. Here the CDR3 reads CASSPKRGRGNEQ.

The V call is TRBV29-1, the J call TRBJ1-2; D may be TRBD1 (6 bases). The CDR3 spans 13 residues. V was cut by 6 bases and J by 3 bases, with 14 bases left in between. CDR1 and CDR2 from the germline V gene are SQVTM and ANQGSEA. In nucleotides, the CDR3 is TGCAGCGTCCGGGACACAACCCACTATGGCTACACCTTC. The encoded protein is CSVRDTTHYGYTF.

Points on this clonotype: The junction and the germline gene differ at one end; a read error may be behind it. J is TRBJ1-5 and V is TRBV7-3; D is possibly TRBD1 (5 bases). The CDR3 loop spans 13 amino acids. The germline gives CDR1 SGHTA, CDR2 FQGTGA. The CDR3 DNA reads TGTGCCAGCAGTTTTGAGGGGAGGCAGCAACATAATTTT. Its protein is CASSFEGRQQHNF.

This chain uses TRBV5-5 with TRBJ2-7; perhaps D is TRBD1 or TRBD2 (5 bases each). The CDR3 runs 14 residues. Trimming pared 4 bases from V and 0 bases from J, leaving 11 bases between. Germline V CDR1 and CDR2: SGHKS, YYEKEE (reference sequence). The CDR3 nucleotides read TGTGCCAGCAGCGGGGACGGATCCTCCTACGAGCAGTACTTC. Residues: CASSGDGSSYEQYF.

The sample holds many counts of this clonotype. The rearrangement links TRBV4-3 to TRBJ2-7; the D is unclear. V dropped 0 bases and J dropped 0 bases, with 9 bases sitting between them. The germline CDR1 and CDR2 sequences are LGHNA and YSLEER. The CDR3 extends over 15 amino acids. In DNA, the CDR3 is TGCGCCAGCAGCCAAGATCTTGGATTCTCCTACGAGCAGTACTTC. Protein: CASSQDLGFSYEQYF.

The V call is TRBV7-9, the J call TRBJ2-2; D might be TRBD2 (5 bases). The CDR3 has 14 amino acids. Trimming stripped 4 bases from V and 17 bases from J, with 23 bases between. CDR1 is SEHNR and CDR2 is FQNEAQ in the germline V gene (reference sequence). The CDR3 nucleotides are TGTGCCAGCAGCTACGGACTGCGCACTGAAGCTTTCTTTTTT. Amino acid sequence: CASSYGLRTEAFFF.

Turning to this clonotype: The CDR3 ends on some other residue instead of the conserved phenylalanine or tryptophan, so this is likely a read error. No DNA is shown, since the ends of the CDR3 on it are uncertain; the CDR3 is the one TCRdb lists. The chain employs TRBV7-3 and TRBJ1-6. Counting both end residues, the CDR3 totals 13 amino acids. Germline assignment: CDR1 SGHTA and CDR2 FQGTGA. CDR3 amino acids: CASSARLNSTLQS.

This clonotype occurred many times. The V gene is TRBV30, the J gene TRBJ1-1; D is uncertain. The CDR3 has 14 residues. Per germline, CDR1 GTSNPN and CDR2 SVGIG (reference sequence). V was cut by 2 bases and J by 0 bases, with 10 bases left in between. The CDR3 DNA is TGTGCCTGGAGTCTCCACCGGATGAACACTGAAGCTTTCTTT. It yields the protein CAWSLHRMNTEAFF. The complete variable domain, with remaining parts taken from reference TRBV30 and TRBJ1-1, reads SQTIHQWPATLVQPVGSPLSLECTVEGTSNPNLYWYRQAAGRGLQLLFYSVGIGQISSEVPQNLSASRPQDRQFILSSKKLLLSDSGFYLCAWSLHRMNTEAFFGQGTRLTVV.

This clonotype turned up a few times. The chain joins TRBV30 to TRBJ1-6; the D gene is possibly TRBD1 (5 bases). V was shortened by 4 bases and J by 6 bases, with 25 bases between the two germline ends. This CDR3 spans 18 amino acids. Per the germline V gene, CDR1 is GTSNPN and CDR2 is SVGIG (reference sequence). The CDR3 loop is CAWNSRLGGALSNSPLHF. Written as DNA, the CDR3 is TGTGCCTGGAATTCTCGCCTTGGAGGGGCCCTCTCTAATTCACCCCTCCACTTT. The complete variable domain, with remaining parts taken from reference TRBV30 and TRBJ1-6, reads SQTIHQWPATLVQPVGSPLSLECTVEGTSNPNLYWYRQAAGRGLQLLFYSVGIGQISSEVPQNLSASRPQDRQFILSSKKLLLSDSGFYLCAWNSRLGGALSNSPLHFGNGTRLTVT.

This clonotype was counted at least ten times. The gene calls are TRBV6-2 or TRBV6-3 and TRBJ2-2, with TRBD1 matching 7 bases. Losses at the gene ends were 6 bases for V and 7 bases for J; bases not matched to a gene: 2. Germline loops: CDR1 MNHEY, CDR2 SVGEGT. CDR3 size: 12 residues. CDR3 region: CASRTGNGELFF. The CDR3 DNA reads as TGTGCCAGCAGGACAGGGAACGGGGAGCTGTTTTTT.

Notes on this clonotype: This is likely a read error, given that the CDR3 carries no conserved phenylalanine or tryptophan at its end. It is unclear where the CDR3 begins or ends on the DNA, so no DNA is shown, and the CDR3 is as TCRdb lists it. This chain joins TRBV7-2 and TRBJ2-7; the D call TRBD1 from the table was never checked on the DNA. CDR1 is SGHTA and CDR2 is FQGNSA in the germline V gene. Termini included, the CDR3 measures 13 amino acids. The CDR3 region is CASSLTGGSHEQY.

This clonotype was counted between two and nine times. The chain combines TRBV19 with TRBJ1-5, with D possibly being TRBD1 (5 bases). The CDR3 extends over 12 amino acids. Per germline, CDR1 LNHDA and CDR2 SQIVND (reference sequence). Trimming left V 3 bases short and J 9 bases short, with 9 bases between. CDR3: CASSIGGPPQHF. DNA of the CDR3: TGTGCCAGTAGTATCGGGGGACCGCCCCAGCATTTT.

This chain joins TRBV7-3 and TRBJ1-6; D is possibly TRBD1 (6 bases). Between the trimmed V and J ends, which lost 5 bases and 7 bases, there was a span of 18 bases. The CDR3 length is 16 residues. From germline, CDR1 is SGHTA and CDR2 FQGTGA. The CDR3 DNA is TGTGCCAGCAGCGGACCCCGACAGGCTGGAAATTCACCCCTCCACTTT. Translating gives CASSGPRQAGNSPLHF.

This clonotype was detected ten times or more. The rearrangement uses TRBV5-1 and TRBJ2-5; 9 nucleotides line up with TRBD2. V gave up 3 bases and J gave up 2 bases; unmatched junction bases: 5. CDR1 and CDR2 from the germline V gene are SGHRS and YFSETQ. The CDR3 sequence is 15 residues long. Written as DNA, the CDR3 is TGCGCCAGCAGCTCTGAGCGGGGGGTTCAAGAGACCCAGTACTTC. It encodes CASSSERGVQETQYF. Based on the CDR3 plus reference TRBV5-1 and TRBJ2-5, the full variable domain is KAGVTQTPRYLIKTRGQQVTLSCSPISGHRSVSWYQQTPGQGLQFLFEYFSETQRNKGNFPGRFSGRQFSNSRSEMNVSTLELGDSALYLCASSSERGVQETQYFGPGTRLLVL.

This clonotype was seen ten or more times. J is TRBJ2-7 and V is TRBV15; TRBD1 matches at 8 bases. The CDR3 loop spans 15 amino acids. The trim removed 3 bases at V and 6 bases at J, leaving 10 bases unmatched. CDR1 and CDR2 from the germline V gene are LNHNV and YYDKDF (reference sequence). This chain's CDR3 is CATSRAGTGGFEQYF. Written as DNA, the CDR3 is TGTGCCACCAGCAGGGCCGGGACAGGAGGGTTCGAGCAGTACTTC.

The chain links TRBV7-6 to TRBJ1-5, with D unresolved. The CDR3 has 15 residues. CDR1 and CDR2 from the germline V gene are SGHVS and FNYEAQ. V gave up 1 base and J gave up 12 bases, with 19 bases separating them. This CDR3 is CASSLGGGRNRYQHF. CDR3 DNA sequence: TGTGCCAGCAGCTTAGGGGGAGGCAGGAACCGGTACCAGCATTTT.

This clonotype came up many times. J is TRBJ1-1 and V is TRBV20-1; D gene unclear. The CDR3 contains 15 residues. V was clipped by 3 bases and J by 0 bases, with 14 bases between them. In germline, CDR1 is DFQATT, CDR2 SNEGSKA (reference sequence). In nucleotides, the CDR3 is TGCAGTGCTAGTTCCCCAGAAACCATGAACACTGAAGCTTTCTTT. Protein: CSASSPETMNTEAFF.

The chain links TRBV10-3 to TRBJ2-5, with TRBD1 matching 7 bases. Germline assignment: CDR1 ENHRY and CDR2 SYGVKD. The CDR3 extends over 12 amino acids. V was clipped by 2 bases and J by 14 bases; unmatched bases: 8. As DNA, the CDR3 is TGTGCCATCAGTGAGGGGGACAGAGGATACTACTTC. It encodes CAISEGDRGYYF.

This clonotype was picked up one time. This sequence may be a read error, since a much larger clone differs from it by one base. The CDR3 loop is CASRQTKGLSQPQHF. As DNA, the CDR3 is TGTGCCAGCAGACAGACGAAAGGCCTAAGTCAGCCCCAGCATTTT. The V gene is TRBV6-2 or TRBV6-3, the J gene TRBJ1-5; the D is unclear. The CDR3 sequence is 15 residues long. Germline lookup yields CDR1 MNHEY and CDR2 SVGEGT. Trimming stripped 6 bases from V and 6 bases from J, with 18 bases between.

The CDR3 bases are TGCGCCAGCAGCCTCCGTGAGGGGGCGCCTAACACAGATACGCAGTATTTT. Encoded protein: CASSLREGAPNTDTQYF. The genes are TRBV5-1 and TRBJ2-3; 7 bases are a match to TRBD1. The V gene end was trimmed by 4 bases and the J gene end by 2 bases; junction bases not matched to a gene: 13. The CDR3 spans 17 residues. Germline V CDR1 and CDR2: SGHRS, YFSETQ.

CDR3 loop: CASSPEPGITGELFF. CDR3 nucleotides: TGTGCCAGCAGCCCGGAACCAGGTATCACCGGGGAGCTGTTTTTT. This chain connects TRBV5-6 to TRBJ2-2; unclear D gene. The CDR3 is 15 amino acids. Germline values: CDR1 SGHDT, CDR2 YYEEEE. Trimming took off 4 bases at V and 4 bases at J, with 14 bases between the two ends.

V is TRBV7-6 and J is TRBJ2-7; D is possibly TRBD1 or TRBD2 (6 bases each). The CDR3 sequence is 13 residues long. In germline, CDR1 is SGHVS, CDR2 FNYEAQ. CDR3 in amino acids: CASSASQGGEQYV. As DNA, the CDR3 is TGCGCCAGCAGCGCCTCACAGGGAGGCGAGCAGTACGTC.

The chain uses TRBV24-1 and TRBJ2-7; D may be TRBD2 (7 bases). CDR1 and CDR2 from the germline V gene are KGHDR and SFDVKD. The CDR3 is made up of 16 amino acids. Trimming pared 7 bases from V and 5 bases from J, leaving 23 bases between. CDR3 coding DNA: TGTGCCACCAGCGTGTTGAGAGGGGGGGCCTACAACGAGCAGTACTTC. This sequence encodes CATSVLRGGAYNEQYF.

A remark on this clonotype: One junction end does not reproduce the germline sequence, and a read error may be involved. The DNA for the CDR3 is TGTGCCAGCAGCATAGCTGGGAGCCAGAACTACGGGCAGCACTTT. Amino acid sequence: CASSIAGSQNYGQHF. The J gene is TRBJ1-6, the V gene TRBV7-9; D remains ambiguous. The V gene's germline CDR1 is SEHNR and CDR2 FQNEAQ (reference sequence). This CDR3 has 15 amino acids.

With respect to this clonotype: This CDR3 fails to terminate in the conserved phenylalanine or tryptophan, so it likely reflects a read error. Because the CDR3's place on the DNA is in doubt, the DNA is left out and the CDR3 is given as listed by TCRdb. The V and J genes are TRBV9 and TRBJ1-5. Looked up from germline, CDR1 is SGDLS and CDR2 is YYNGEE. A total of 14 residues make up the CDR3, ends included. This CDR3 is CASSTLGEYEAFYC.

The chain joins TRBV7-2 to TRBJ1-2; weak D call: TRBD1 (5 bases). The germline CDR1 and CDR2 sequences are SGHTA and FQGNSA. The V end lost 4 bases, the J end lost 11 bases, and 26 bases lay between the germline ends. The CDR3 spans 16 residues. For the CDR3, the DNA is TGTGCCAGCAGCTCAGAGCCAGGCGCGGACACTGAAGCTTACACCTTC. It encodes CASSSEPGADTEAYTF.

The gene calls are TRBV19 and TRBJ1-6; D uncertain. This CDR3 is built from 15 residues. V lost 7 bases and J lost 7, with 17 bases in between. The V gene's germline CDR1 is LNHDA and CDR2 SQIVND (reference sequence). The CDR3 coding sequence is TGTGCCAGTAACGCCCCCGGACGGTCGAATTCACCCCTCCACTTT. As protein: CASNAPGRSNSPLHF.

This chain joins TRBV20-1 and TRBJ1-6, with 11 bases lining up with TRBD1. The ends lost 0 bases at V and 12 bases at J; junction bases unmatched: 4. Per germline, CDR1 DFQATT and CDR2 SNEGSKA (reference sequence). This CDR3 region has 14 residues. The CDR3 reads CSAREDRGQLPLHF. DNA of the CDR3: TGCAGTGCTAGAGAGGACAGGGGGCAACTACCCCTCCACTTT.